The 11 T cell receptor beta chains presented below share a single source sample, sequenced in a study of PD-L1 blockade in urothelial cancer. Repertoires were generated with immunoSEQ multiplex PCR, while TCRdb's copy carries only in-frame clones and drops some. The sample carries about 40,000 clones, 75% to 90% recorded once. The sample's time point: peripheral blood 6 weeks after treatment start. Sequencing used PBMCs, obtained around atezolizumab (anti-PD-L1) treatment. The receptors come from a man aged 55 to 69 with urothelial cancer.

The J gene is TRBJ2-3, the V gene TRBV6-4; D is unclear. The V end was cut by 3 bases, the J end by 5 bases, with 9 bases between. The CDR3 is made up of 13 amino acids. Germline V gives CDR1 MRHNA, CDR2 SNTAGT. CDR3 sequence reads: CASSERPGDTQYF. The CDR3 nucleotides are TGTGCCAGCAGTGAACGGCCGGGAGATACGCAGTATTTT.

V is TRBV19 and J is TRBJ1-2, with 12 bases lining up with TRBD1. The CDR3 sequence is 16 residues long. V shed 7 bases and J 4 bases; nucleotides not matched to a gene: 10. The germline V gene encodes CDR1 LNHDA and CDR2 SQIVND (reference sequence). The CDR3 sequence is CASTRAGTGGLYGYTF. CDR3 bases: TGTGCCAGTACCCGGGCGGGGACAGGGGGCCTCTATGGCTACACCTTC.

The rearrangement joins TRBV6-5 to TRBJ2-6; 8 nucleotides agree with TRBD1. Per the germline V gene, CDR1 is MNHEY and CDR2 is SVGAGI. This CDR3 is 15 amino acids long. V lost 6 bases to trimming and J lost 2 bases; unmatched junction nucleotides: 3. This CDR3 is CASRQGVAGANVLTF. The CDR3 DNA is TGTGCCAGCAGACAGGGGGTTGCTGGGGCCAACGTCCTGACTTTC.

The chain carries TRBV29-1 and TRBJ1-4; 8 nucleotides line up with TRBD1. Per the germline V gene, CDR1 is SQVTM and CDR2 is ANQGSEA. The CDR3 is made up of 13 amino acids. Trimming at V came to 6 bases and at J to 8 bases, leaving 8 bases not matched to a gene. Here the CDR3 DNA reads TGCAGCGTGCAGGACAGGGCCAGAGAAAAACTGTTTTTT. This gives the protein CSVQDRAREKLFF. Full variable domain (rest looked up from reference TRBV29-1 and TRBJ1-4): SAVISQKPSRDICQRGTSLTIQCQVDSQVTMMFWYRQQPGQSLTLIATANQGSEATYESGFVIDKFPISRPNLTFSTLTVSNMSPEDSSIYLCSVQDRAREKLFFGSGTQLSVL.

In its sample, this clone was seen a few times. V and J are TRBV15 and TRBJ1-1; D gene ambiguous. The CDR3 is 14 residues long. Germline lookup yields CDR1 LNHNV and CDR2 YYDKDF (reference sequence). Trimming left V 3 bases short and J 4 bases short, with 12 bases between. As DNA, the CDR3 is TGTGCCACCAGCAGGGTTACAGATGGCACTGAAGCTTTCTTT. Translating it yields CATSRVTDGTEAFF.

V and J are TRBV15 and TRBJ2-3; the match to TRBD1 covers 10 bases. CDR1 is LNHNV, CDR2 YYDKDF, per germline (reference sequence). J gave up 2 bases and V 5 bases, and 4 bases lay outside the gene matches. The CDR3 length is 15 residues. The CDR3 protein is CATSAGQGTTDTQYF. CDR3 sequence (DNA): TGTGCCACCAGCGCGGGACAGGGGACCACAGATACGCAGTATTTT.

The chain has TRBV27 and TRBJ1-6; TRBD1 matches 11 bases. CDR3 length: 17 amino acids. V lost 0 bases to trimming and J lost 13 bases; unmatched junction nucleotides: 11. In germline, CDR1 is MNHEY, CDR2 SMNVEV (reference sequence). CDR3 coding DNA: TGTGCCAGCAGTTTATCACCCGGACAGGGGGCCCGGAGTCCCCTCCACTTT. Its translation is CASSLSPGQGARSPLHF.

The chain carries TRBV18 and TRBJ1-5; D is perhaps TRBD1 (5 bases). The CDR3 has 14 residues. Trimming took off 8 bases at V and 2 bases at J, with 13 bases between the two ends. Germline CDR1 reads KGHSH; CDR2 reads LQKENI. For the CDR3, the DNA is TGTGCCAGCCGCGGGGGGTCGGGCAATCAGCCCCAGCATTTT. Its translation is CASRGGSGNQPQHF.

J is TRBJ2-2 and V is TRBV5-1; 7 bases fit TRBD1. Germline CDR1 reads SGHRS; CDR2 reads YFSETQ. The CDR3 runs to 16 residues. Losses at the gene ends were 4 bases for V and 11 bases for J; bases not matched to a gene: 17. The CDR3 region is CASSLGTDRFGLELFF. Here the CDR3 DNA reads TGCGCCAGCAGCCTGGGGACAGACAGATTCGGTCTAGAGCTGTTTTTT.

V usage is TRBV11-2 and J usage is TRBJ1-3, with no clear D. The V and J ends lost 4 bases and 4 bases respectively, with 14 bases between them. The CDR3 contains 15 residues. The germline CDR1 and CDR2 sequences are SGHAT and FQNNGV. In nucleotides, the CDR3 is TGTGCCAGCAGCTCCCAGACCGGGATGGGAAACACCATATATTTT. It translates to CASSSQTGMGNTIYF.

The gene calls are TRBV25-1 and TRBJ2-1, with 13 bases fitting TRBD2. Trimming took 5 bases from V and 8 from J; bases not matched to a gene: 6. Looked up from germline, CDR1 is MGHDK and CDR2 is SYGVNS. This CDR3 is built from 15 residues. CDR3 in amino acids: CASSPLAGGRDEQFF. As DNA, the CDR3 is TGTGCCAGCAGTCCACTAGCGGGAGGGCGCGATGAGCAGTTCTTC. The full variable domain, with the rest looked up from reference TRBV25-1 and TRBJ2-1, is EADIYQTPRYLVIGTGKKITLECSQTMGHDKMYWYQQDPGMELHLIHYSYGVNSTEKGDLSSESTVSRIRTEHFPLTLESARPSHTSQYLCASSPLAGGRDEQFFGPGTRLTVL.